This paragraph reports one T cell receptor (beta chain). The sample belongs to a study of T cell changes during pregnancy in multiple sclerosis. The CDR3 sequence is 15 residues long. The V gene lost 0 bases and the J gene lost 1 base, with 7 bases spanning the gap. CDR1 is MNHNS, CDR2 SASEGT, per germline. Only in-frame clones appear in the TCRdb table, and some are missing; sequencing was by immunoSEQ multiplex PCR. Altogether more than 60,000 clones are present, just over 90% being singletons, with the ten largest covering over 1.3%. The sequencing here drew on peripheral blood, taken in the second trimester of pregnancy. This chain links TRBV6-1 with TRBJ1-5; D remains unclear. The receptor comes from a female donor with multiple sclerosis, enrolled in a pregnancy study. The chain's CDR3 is CASSEAPGSNQPQHF. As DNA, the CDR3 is TGTGCCAGCAGTGAAGCCCCGGGGAGCAATCAGCCCCAGCATTTT.